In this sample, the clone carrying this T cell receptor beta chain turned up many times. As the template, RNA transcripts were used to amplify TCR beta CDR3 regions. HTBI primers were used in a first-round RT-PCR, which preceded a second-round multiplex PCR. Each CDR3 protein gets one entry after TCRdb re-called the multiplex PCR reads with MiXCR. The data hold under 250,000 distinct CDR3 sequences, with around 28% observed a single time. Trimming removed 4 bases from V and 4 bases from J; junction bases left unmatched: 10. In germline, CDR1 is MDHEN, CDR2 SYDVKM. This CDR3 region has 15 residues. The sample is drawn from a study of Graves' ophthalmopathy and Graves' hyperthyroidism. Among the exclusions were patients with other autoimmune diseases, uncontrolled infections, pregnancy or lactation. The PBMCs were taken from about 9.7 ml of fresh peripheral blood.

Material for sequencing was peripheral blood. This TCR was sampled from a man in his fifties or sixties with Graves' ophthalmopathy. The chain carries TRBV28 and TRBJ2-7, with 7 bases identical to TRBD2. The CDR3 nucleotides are TGTGCCAGCAGTTCCCCGTGGGAGGGCCTATACGAGCAGTACTTC. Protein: CASSSPWEGLYEQYF. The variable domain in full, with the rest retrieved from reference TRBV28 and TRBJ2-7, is DVKVTQSSRYLVKRTGEKVFLECVQDMDHENMFWYRQDPGLGLRLIYFSYDVKMKEKGDIPEGYSVSREKKERFSLILESASTNQTSMYLCASSSPWEGLYEQYFGPGTRLTVT.